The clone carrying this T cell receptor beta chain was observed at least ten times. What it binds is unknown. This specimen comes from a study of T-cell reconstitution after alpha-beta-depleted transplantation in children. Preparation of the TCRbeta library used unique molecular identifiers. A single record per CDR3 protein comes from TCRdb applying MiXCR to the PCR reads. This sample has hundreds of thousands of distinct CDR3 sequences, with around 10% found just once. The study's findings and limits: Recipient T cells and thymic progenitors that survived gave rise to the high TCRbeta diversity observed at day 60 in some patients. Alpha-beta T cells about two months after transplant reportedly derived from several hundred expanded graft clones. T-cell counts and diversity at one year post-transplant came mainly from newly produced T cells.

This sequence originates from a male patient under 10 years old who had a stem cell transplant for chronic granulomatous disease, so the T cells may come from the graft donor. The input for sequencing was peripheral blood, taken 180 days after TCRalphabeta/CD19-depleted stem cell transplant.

CDR3 DNA sequence: TGTGCCAGCAGCCACGTCGGAGGGCACAATGAGCAGTTCTTC. This translates into CASSHVGGHNEQFF. The chain has TRBV5-5 and TRBJ2-1, with D perhaps TRBD2 (6 bases). The length of the CDR3 is 14 residues. V was pared by 4 bases and J by 5 bases, with 13 bases between. Germline values: CDR1 SGHKS, CDR2 YYEKEE (reference sequence). The complete variable domain, with remaining parts taken from reference TRBV5-5 and TRBJ2-1, reads DAGVTQSPTHLIKTRGQQVTLRCSPISGHKSVSWYQQVLGQGPQFIFQYYEKEERGRGNFPDRFSARQFPNYSSELNVNALLLGDSALYLCASSHVGGHNEQFFGPGTRLTVL.